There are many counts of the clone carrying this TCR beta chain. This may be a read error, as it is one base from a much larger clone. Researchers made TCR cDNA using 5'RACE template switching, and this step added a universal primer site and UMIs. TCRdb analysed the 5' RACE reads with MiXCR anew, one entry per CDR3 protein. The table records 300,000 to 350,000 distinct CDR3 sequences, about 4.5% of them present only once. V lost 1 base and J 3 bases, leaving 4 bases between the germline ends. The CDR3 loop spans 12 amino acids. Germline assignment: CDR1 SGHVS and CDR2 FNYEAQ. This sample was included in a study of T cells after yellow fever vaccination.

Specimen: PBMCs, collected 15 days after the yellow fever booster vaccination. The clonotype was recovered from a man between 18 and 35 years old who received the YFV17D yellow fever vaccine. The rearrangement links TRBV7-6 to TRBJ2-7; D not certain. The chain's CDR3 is CASSLVVYEQYF. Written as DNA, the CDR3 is TGTGCCAGCAGCTTAGTGGTCTACGAGCAGTACTTC.